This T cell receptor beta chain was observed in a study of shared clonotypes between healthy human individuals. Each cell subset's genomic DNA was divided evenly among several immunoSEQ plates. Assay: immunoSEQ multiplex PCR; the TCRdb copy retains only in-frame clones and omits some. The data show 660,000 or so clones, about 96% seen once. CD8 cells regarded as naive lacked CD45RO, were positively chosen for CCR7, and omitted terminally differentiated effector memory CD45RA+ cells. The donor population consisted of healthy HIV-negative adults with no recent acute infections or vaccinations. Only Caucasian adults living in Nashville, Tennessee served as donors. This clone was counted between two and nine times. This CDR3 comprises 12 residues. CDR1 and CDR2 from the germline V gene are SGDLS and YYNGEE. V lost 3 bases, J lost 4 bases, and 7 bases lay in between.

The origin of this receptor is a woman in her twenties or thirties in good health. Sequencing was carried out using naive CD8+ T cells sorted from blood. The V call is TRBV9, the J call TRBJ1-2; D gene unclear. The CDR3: CASSAPPYGYTF. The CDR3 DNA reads TGTGCCAGCAGCGCCCCACCCTATGGCTACACCTTC.